Each of the 25 T cell receptor beta chains below was sequenced from the same sample in a study of post-analysis software for immune sequencing data. General observations from the study: Among several TRBV segments more frequent in patients than controls were TRBV5-6, TRBV5-1 and TRBV20-1.

The TCR beta cDNA libraries contained unique molecular identifiers. From the PCR reads, TCRdb called clonotypes with MiXCR, one entry per CDR3 protein. The sample shows 450,000 to 650,000 distinct CDR3 sequences, about 40% of them seen only once. These receptors' antigens are unknown. The sample taken for sequencing was blood. These receptor sequences come from a girl aged 10-17 years with multiple sclerosis.

The rearrangement joins TRBV9 to TRBJ1-1, with D unresolved. CDR1 and CDR2 (germline): SGDLS, YYNGEE. The CDR3 extends over 14 amino acids. V lost 1 base, J lost 0 bases, and 7 bases lay in between. In DNA form, the CDR3 reads TGTGCCAGCAGCGTATTCGGACTGAACACTGAAGCTTTCTTT. The encoded protein is CASSVFGLNTEAFF. The full variable domain, rest sourced from reference TRBV9 and TRBJ1-1, is DSGVTQTPKHLITATGQRVTLRCSPRSGDLSVYWYQQSLDQGLQFLIQYYNGEERAKGNILERFSAQQFPDLHSELNLSSLELGDSALYFCASSVFGLNTEAFFGQGTRLTVV.

J is TRBJ1-2 and V is TRBV7-9, with no clear D. CDR3 length: 16 amino acids. Germline assignment: CDR1 SEHNR and CDR2 FQNEAQ (reference sequence). The V end was cut by 0 bases, the J end by 0 bases, with 11 bases between. CDR3 region: CASSLAGGPPNYGYTF. CDR3 coding DNA: TGTGCCAGCAGCTTAGCGGGCGGGCCTCCTAACTATGGCTACACCTTC. The entire variable domain, with the rest obtained from reference TRBV7-9 and TRBJ1-2, is as follows: DTGVSQNPRHKITKRGQNVTFRCDPISEHNRLYWYRQTLGQGPEFLTYFQNEAQLEKSRLLSDRFSAERPKGSFSTLEIQRTEQGDSAMYLCASSLAGGPPNYGYTFGSGTRLTVV.

This clonotype was seen only a few times. V and J are TRBV10-3 and TRBJ2-3, with 8 bases fitting TRBD2. CDR1 is ENHRY and CDR2 is SYGVKD in the germline V gene. The CDR3 length is 17 residues. V trimming: 7 bases; J trimming: 2 bases; junction bases outside the gene matches: 14. The CDR3 nucleotides read TGTGCCATCACCCCATCGAGGAGTAGCGGGAACACAGATACGCAGTATTTT. Translating it yields CAITPSRSSGNTDTQYF.

As to this clonotype: At one of its ends the junction is not consistent with the germline gene, which may arise from a read error. This sequence joins TRBV6-5 and TRBJ2-7; no definite D call. This CDR3 is built from 12 residues. The germline V gene has CDR1 MNHEY and CDR2 SVGAGI. The CDR3 region has the DNA TGTGCCAGCAGTTCCGGGCCCTACGAGCGGTACTTC. Encoded protein: CASSSGPYERYF.

This chain uses TRBV5-6 with TRBJ2-6, with TRBD1 matching 8 bases. Trimming removed 7 bases from V and 0 bases from J; junction bases left unmatched: 9. CDR3 length: 17 amino acids. CDR1 is SGHDT, CDR2 YYEEEE, per germline. The CDR3 DNA reads as TGTGCCAGCCGTGGGACAGGATCAATCTCTGGGGCCAACGTCCTGACTTTC. It codes for CASRGTGSISGANVLTF. Complete variable domain (other parts from reference TRBV5-6 and TRBJ2-6): DAGVTQSPTHLIKTRGQQVTLRCSPKSGHDTVSWYQQALGQGPQFIFQYYEEEERQRGNFPDRFSGHQFPNYSSELNVNALLLGDSALYLCASRGTGSISGANVLTFGAGSRLTVL.

The chain links TRBV13 to TRBJ1-2, with D perhaps TRBD1 (6 bases). The CDR3 length is 14 residues. V was pared by 3 bases and J by 2 bases, with 10 bases between. CDR1 is PRHDT, CDR2 FYEKMQ, per germline (reference sequence). The CDR3 DNA sequence: TGTGCCAGCAGCTTCCGGACAGAAAACTATGGCTACACCTTC. Protein: CASSFRTENYGYTF. Full variable domain (outside the CDR3, taken from reference TRBV13 and TRBJ1-2): AAGVIQSPRHLIKEKRETATLKCYPIPRHDTVYWYQQGPGQDPQFLISFYEKMQSDKGSIPDRFSAQQFSDYHSELNMSSLELGDSALYFCASSFRTENYGYTFGSGTRLTVV.

This clonotype was counted between two and nine times. The rearrangement uses TRBV3-1 and TRBJ2-1, with 8 bases aligning to TRBD2. In germline, CDR1 is LGHDT, CDR2 YNNKEL (reference sequence). The CDR3 has 17 amino acids. V shed 0 bases and J 13 bases; nucleotides not matched to a gene: 17. CDR3 sequence: CASSQDMWTSLGETQFF. The CDR3 nucleotides are TGTGCCAGCAGCCAAGATATGTGGACTAGCTTAGGAGAGACCCAGTTCTTC.

With regard to this clonotype: A much larger clone sits a single nucleotide away, making a read error possible. This sequence joins TRBV6-2 or TRBV6-3 and TRBJ2-5; no reliable D call. V lost 6 bases and J 0 bases, leaving 2 bases between the germline ends. Germline assignment: CDR1 MNHEY and CDR2 SVGEGT. The CDR3 runs to 11 residues. The CDR3 DNA follows: TGTGCCAGCAGGCACCAAGAGACCCAGTACTTC. This encodes CASRHQETQYF.

This clonotype came up a few times. V and J are TRBV12-3 or TRBV12-4 and TRBJ2-5; D gene unclear. The V and J ends lost 5 bases and 0 bases respectively, with 10 bases between them. This CDR3 has 14 amino acids. DNA for the CDR3: TGTGCCAGCAGTCCCCCGGCGCACCAAGAGACCCAGTACTTC. Translated, it gives CASSPPAHQETQYF.

This clonotype was seen a handful of times. Here the CDR3 reads CSAQIDTGVMNTEAFF. The CDR3 DNA reads TGCAGCGCTCAAATTGACACAGGGGTCATGAACACTGAAGCTTTCTTT. This chain connects TRBV29-1 to TRBJ1-1; 7 bases agree with TRBD1. This CDR3 has 16 residues. Trimming at V came to 7 bases and at J to 0 bases, leaving 14 bases not matched to a gene. Germline V lookup: CDR1 SQVTM, CDR2 ANQGSEA. Combining the CDR3 with reference TRBV29-1 and TRBJ1-1 gives the whole variable domain SAVISQKPSRDICQRGTSLTIQCQVDSQVTMMFWYRQQPGQSLTLIATANQGSEATYESGFVIDKFPISRPNLTFSTLTVSNMSPEDSSIYLCSAQIDTGVMNTEAFFGQGTRLTVV.

This clonotype was seen at least ten times. The chain has TRBV12-3 or TRBV12-4 and TRBJ2-1; unclear D gene. The germline V and J ends were trimmed by 8 bases and 5 bases, with 16 bases remaining between them. This CDR3 spans 14 amino acids. The CDR3 coding sequence is TGTGCCAGCCTATCAGCAGCCACCAACAATGAGCAGTTCTTC. This encodes CASLSAATNNEQFF.

The CDR3 nucleotides read TGCAGTGCTAGCCTTGGCGCCCGCTCCTACAATGAGCAGTACTTC. It specifies CSASLGARSYNEQYF. V usage is TRBV20-1 and J usage is TRBJ2-1; D gene uncertain. The J call could be wrong; TRBJ2-7 is a better fit for the DNA end. The CDR3 is 15 amino acids. CDR1 and CDR2 from the germline V gene are DFQATT and SNEGSKA (reference sequence).

The rearrangement uses TRBV20-1 and TRBJ2-1, with TRBD1 matching over 7 bases. Germline CDR1 DFQATT, CDR2 SNEGSKA (reference sequence). Germline trimming cut 6 bases from V and 4 bases from J; bases unmatched to any gene: 9. There are 14 residues in the CDR3. The CDR3 DNA reads as TGCAGTGCGACCACAGGGGATTTTTACAATGAGCAGTTCTTC. Protein: CSATTGDFYNEQFF.

Notes on this clonotype: This may be a read error, as it is one base from a much larger clone. V is TRBV6-5 and J is TRBJ2-5; 11 positions match TRBD1. The germline gives CDR1 MNHEY, CDR2 SVGAGI. Trimming removed 2 bases from V and 5 bases from J; junction bases left unmatched: 1. The CDR3 length is 14 residues. For the CDR3, the DNA is TGTGCCAGCAGTTACAGGACAGGGGGCGAGACCCAGTACTTC. Its translation: CASSYRTGGETQYF.

The chain has TRBV6-6 and TRBJ2-6; D ambiguous. CDR3 length equals 16 residues. Germline V gene lookup returns CDR1 MNHNY and CDR2 SVGAGI (reference sequence). V was shortened by 2 bases and J by 2 bases, with 10 bases between the two germline ends. The CDR3 reads CASSYSFRPGANVLTF. DNA for the CDR3: TGTGCCAGCAGTTACAGTTTCCGTCCTGGGGCCAACGTCCTGACTTTC.

This clonotype has only a few counts. J is TRBJ2-3 and V is TRBV7-8; no clear D. V lost 5 bases to trimming and J lost 0 bases, with 15 bases between them. Germline CDR1 and CDR2: SGHVS and FQNEAQ. This CDR3 is built from 16 residues. This CDR3 is CASSPGRFQSTDTQYF. CDR3 nucleotides: TGTGCCAGCAGCCCCGGACGGTTTCAAAGCACAGATACGCAGTATTTT.

This clonotype was seen only once. V usage is TRBV20-1 and J usage is TRBJ2-7; maybe TRBD1 (6 bases). The CDR3 extends over 14 amino acids. Germline CDR1 is DFQATT and CDR2 is SNEGSKA (reference sequence). V lost 6 bases, J lost 3 bases, and 18 bases lay in between. CDR3 residues: CSATTGSVGYEQYF. In nucleotides, the CDR3 is TGCAGTGCAACAACAGGGAGCGTAGGCTACGAGCAGTACTTC.

This clonotype was counted between two and nine times. The chain is built from TRBV12-3 or TRBV12-4 and TRBJ1-1, with D unresolved. This CDR3 contains 15 residues. V was cut by 6 bases and J by 1 base, with 15 bases left in between. The CDR3 sequence is CASSSLIDKNTEAFF. CDR3 DNA: TGTGCCAGCAGCTCCCTTATCGACAAGAACACTGAAGCTTTCTTT.

This clonotype was counted only a few times. V and J are TRBV6-5 and TRBJ2-1, with 8 bases matching TRBD2. Per germline, CDR1 MNHEY and CDR2 SVGAGI. V was pared by 5 bases and J by 4 bases, with 7 bases of the junction left unmatched. CDR3 length: 15 amino acids. CDR3 residues: CASSPTSGLYNEQFF. CDR3 coding DNA: TGTGCCAGCAGTCCTACTAGCGGATTATACAATGAGCAGTTCTTC.

The chain combines TRBV21-1 with TRBJ2-7; the table's D call of TRBD1 was not tested on the DNA. TRBV21-1 is marked as a pseudogene. CDR3 length: 16 residues. CDR3 sequence (DNA): TGTGCCAGCAGCGATCCAGACAGGGGGGACTCCTACGAGCAGTGCTTC. Residues: CASSDPDRGDSYEQCF.

The chain links TRBV7-2 to TRBJ1-1; 7 bases line up with TRBD1. With 5 bases clipped from V and 8 bases from J, the junction kept 8 bases outside the gene matches. This CDR3 comprises 13 residues. Germline CDR1 is SGHTA and CDR2 is FQGNSA. The CDR3 is CASSHRGGDEAFF. The CDR3 nucleotides read TGTGCCAGCAGCCACAGGGGAGGGGACGAAGCTTTCTTT.

The CDR3 DNA reads as TGTGCCAGCAGCCAAGGCAACGACAGAAACTATGGCTACACCTTC. Its translation is CASSQGNDRNYGYTF. This chain links TRBV3-1 with TRBJ1-2, with D tentatively TRBD1 (5 bases). The germline V gene has CDR1 LGHDT and CDR2 YNNKEL (reference sequence). V lost 1 base and J 2 bases, leaving 11 bases between the germline ends. The CDR3 is 15 amino acids.

The chain links TRBV3-1 to TRBJ1-2; TRBD1 agrees at 9 bases. The CDR3 runs 19 residues. J gave up 1 base and V 2 bases, and 14 bases lay outside the gene matches. The germline gives CDR1 LGHDT, CDR2 YNNKEL (reference sequence). Here the CDR3 reads CASSQSTGTGTSFNYGYTF. The CDR3 bases are TGTGCCAGCAGCCAATCAACCGGGACAGGGACCTCCTTTAACTATGGCTACACCTTC.

This clonotype was seen only a few times. The chain joins TRBV20-1 to TRBJ1-6; 7 nucleotides agree with TRBD1. There are 14 residues in the CDR3. V trimming: 3 bases; J trimming: 11 bases; junction bases outside the gene matches: 10. Germline V gene data show CDR1 as DFQATT and CDR2 as SNEGSKA (reference sequence). CDR3 sequence reads: CSASQGTVPAPLHF. CDR3 DNA: TGCAGTGCTAGCCAAGGGACAGTCCCAGCACCCCTCCACTTT.

CDR3 amino acids: CASTDGGGSGEQYF. CDR3 DNA sequence: TGTGCCAGCACCGATGGCGGGGGGTCTGGCGAGCAGTACTTC. The chain carries TRBV6-5 and TRBJ2-7, with 8 bases matching TRBD2. J gave up 6 bases and V 7 bases, and 11 bases lay outside the gene matches. CDR1 is MNHEY, CDR2 SVGAGI, per germline. The CDR3 is 14 residues long.